This TCR beta chain was sequenced in a study of cytomegalovirus exposure and HLA in healthy donors. Notes on the study in general: The CMV antigen specificity of three CMV-associated chains was confirmed through in vitro analysis.

Of note for this clone: The target antigen is unknown.

Assay: immunoSEQ multiplex PCR; the TCRdb copy retains only in-frame clones and omits some. The sample includes more than 85,000 clones, roughly 92% seen only once; the top ten take around 1.1%. In germline, CDR1 is MNHEY, CDR2 SVGAGI. This CDR3 is 13 amino acids long. V lost 7 bases and J lost 3, with 10 bases in between. What was sequenced was PBMCs. The V and J genes are TRBV6-5 and TRBJ1-5; a possible D gene is TRBD1 (6 bases). The clonotype comes from a woman aged 25 to 45 in good health and CMV-seropositive. CDR3 in amino acids: CASNGQNNQPQHF. The CDR3 nucleotides are TGTGCCAGCAATGGACAGAACAATCAGCCCCAGCATTTT.